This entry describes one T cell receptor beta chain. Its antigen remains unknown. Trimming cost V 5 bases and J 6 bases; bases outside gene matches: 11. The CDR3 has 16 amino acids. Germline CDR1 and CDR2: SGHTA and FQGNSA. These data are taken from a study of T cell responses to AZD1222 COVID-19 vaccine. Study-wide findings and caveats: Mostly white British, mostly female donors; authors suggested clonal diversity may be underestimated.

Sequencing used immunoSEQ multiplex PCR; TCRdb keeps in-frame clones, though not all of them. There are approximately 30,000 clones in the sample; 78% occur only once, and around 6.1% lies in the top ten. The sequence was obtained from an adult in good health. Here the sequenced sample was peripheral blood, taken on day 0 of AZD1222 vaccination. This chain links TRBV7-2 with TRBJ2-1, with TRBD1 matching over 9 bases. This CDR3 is CASSKRTGQGVNEQFF. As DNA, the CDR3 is TGTGCCAGCAGCAAACGAACGGGACAGGGTGTCAATGAGCAGTTCTTC.